These 29 T cell receptor beta chains originate from one sample sequenced in a study of CD8+CD57+ T cells in acquired aplastic anemia. Profiles of TCR beta VDJ and CDR3 were generated from a genomic DNA template. TCRdb reprocessed the reads with MiXCR, giving one entry per CDR3 protein. The sample contains 200,000 or so distinct CDR3 sequences, about half of which appear only once. Selection for sequencing was limited to patients who had shown CD8+CD57+ cell expansion by flow cytometry. The sample taken for sequencing was sorted CD4+, CD8+, or CD8+CD57+ T cells (not recorded which) from PBMCs. These receptors came from a human donor with aplastic anemia.

This clonotype was counted ten times or more. The V gene is TRBV2, the J gene TRBJ2-7, with 8 bases identical to TRBD1. The CDR3 covers 15 residues. Per germline, CDR1 SNHLY and CDR2 FYNNEI. With V trimmed by 5 bases and J by 3 bases, 9 bases remained unmatched. The DNA of the CDR3 is TGTGCCAGCAGTACGGCCCAGGGGGCGAGCTACGAGCAGTACTTC. It yields the protein CASSTAQGASYEQYF. The full variable domain, in which reference TRBV2 and TRBJ2-7 provide the parts outside the CDR3, is EPEVTQTPSHQVTQMGQEVILRCVPISNHLYFYWYRQILGQKVEFLVSFYNNEISEKSEIFDDQFSVERPDGSNFTLKIRSTKLEDSAMYFCASSTAQGASYEQYFGPGTRLTVT.

The chain carries TRBV7-2 and TRBJ2-7, with D perhaps TRBD1 or TRBD2 (7 bases each). Deletions cut 1 base from V and 7 bases from J, with 14 bases between. The CDR3 is 14 amino acids. CDR1 is SGHTA, CDR2 FQGNSA, per germline. The CDR3 reads CASSLGGRGHEQYV. CDR3 bases: TGTGCCAGCAGCTTAGGGGGGAGGGGGCATGAGCAGTACGTC.

V gene TRBV15 combines with J gene TRBJ1-1, with D possibly being TRBD1 (5 bases). The length of the CDR3 is 15 residues. The V and J ends lost 5 bases and 4 bases respectively, with 17 bases between them. Germline V gene data show CDR1 as LNHNV and CDR2 as YYDKDF (reference sequence). The CDR3 spells CATSRPGREGTEAFF. For the CDR3, the DNA is TGTGCCACCAGCCGACCGGGACGGGAGGGCACTGAAGCTTTCTTT.

On this clonotype itself: This may come from a read error, since a much larger clone is one base off. Because the CDR3 is missing its conserved closing phenylalanine or tryptophan, this is likely a read error. The limits of the CDR3 on the DNA are not certain, so only TCRdb's listed CDR3 is given. This chain uses TRBV11-2 with TRBJ2-3; TRBD1 is the table's D call and was not checked against the DNA. Germline loops: CDR1 SGHAT, CDR2 FQNNGV. The CDR3 region is 12 residues in length, termini included. CDR3 in amino acids: CASSIRQGARYS.

The V gene is TRBV20-1, the J gene TRBJ2-7, with 8 bases matching TRBD1. V gave up 5 bases and J gave up 3 bases; unmatched junction bases: 12. There are 15 residues in the CDR3. Germline V gene data show CDR1 as DFQATT and CDR2 as SNEGSKA (reference sequence). This CDR3 reads CSAVPGAQGGYEQYF. The CDR3 region has the DNA TGCAGTGCTGTCCCGGGGGCACAGGGGGGCTACGAGCAGTACTTC.

Many counts were recorded for this clonotype. The rearrangement joins TRBV19 to TRBJ2-6; TRBD1 matches at 10 bases. The CDR3 has 18 amino acids. Germline V gives CDR1 LNHDA, CDR2 SQIVND (reference sequence). The V segment lost 3 bases and the J segment 0 bases; nucleotides outside the gene matches: 5. CDR3 region: CASSISTGGYSGANVLTF. CDR3 DNA sequence: TGTGCCAGTAGTATTTCGACAGGGGGCTACTCTGGGGCCAACGTCCTGACTTTC.

This clonotype came up many times. The chain recombines TRBV7-8 with TRBJ1-1; D is unresolved. V gave up 4 bases and J gave up 7 bases, with 13 bases separating them. Germline V lookup: CDR1 SGHVS, CDR2 FQNEAQ. CDR3 size: 13 residues. CDR3 DNA sequence: TGTGCCAGCAGCTATTTCACGGAGGGTGAAGCTTTCTTT. It is translated as CASSYFTEGEAFF.

This clonotype was counted a few times. V and J are TRBV3-1 and TRBJ2-3; the match to TRBD2 covers 8 bases. There are 15 residues in the CDR3. CDR1 LGHDT and CDR2 YNNKEL come from the germline V gene (reference sequence). J lost 11 bases, V lost 2 bases, and 12 bases had no gene match. The CDR3 sequence is CASSQRAGAGGEQYF. The DNA of the CDR3 is TGTGCCAGCAGCCAAAGAGCGGGGGCTGGGGGTGAGCAGTATTTT.

This chain joins TRBV10-1 and TRBJ2-2; 8 positions agree with TRBD1. The CDR3 consists of 15 residues. CDR1 is WNHNN and CDR2 is SYGVQD in the germline V gene (reference sequence). The V segment lost 4 bases and the J segment 5 bases; nucleotides outside the gene matches: 6. The CDR3: CASSASGTGTGELFF. CDR3 nucleotide sequence: TGCGCCAGCAGTGCTTCAGGGACAGGAACCGGGGAGCTGTTTTTT.

The rearrangement uses TRBV6-6 and TRBJ1-3; no clear D. CDR1 MNHNY and CDR2 SVGAGI come from the germline V gene (reference sequence). This CDR3 has 17 residues. V shed 2 bases and J shed 5 bases, with 19 bases lying between them. The CDR3 reads CASSYGREYLSRNTIYF. In DNA form, the CDR3 reads TGTGCCAGCAGTTACGGTCGGGAGTATTTAAGTCGAAACACCATATATTTT.

This clonotype was picked up one time. One end of the junction does not line up with germline, which may come from a read error. This chain uses TRBV20-1 with TRBJ1-2; D is possibly TRBD1 (6 bases). The CDR3 runs to 15 residues. The V gene's germline CDR1 is DFQATT and CDR2 SNEGSKA (reference sequence). The CDR3 protein is CSARERYLKTGGYTF. The CDR3 DNA reads as TGCAGTGCTCGAGAGAGGTACCTTAAGACAGGAGGCTACACCTTC.

Remarks on this clonotype: The missing conserved phenylalanine or tryptophan at the end of this CDR3 makes a read error likely. V is TRBV19 and J is TRBJ2-7; possibly TRBD2 for D (5 bases). Germline-derived CDR1 and CDR2 are LNHDA and SQIVND (reference sequence). This CDR3 region has 14 residues. The CDR3 DNA reads as TGTGCCAGTAGTATAGGTGCGGACTCCTACGGGCAGTACTCC. Translated, it gives CASSIGADSYGQYS.

In its sample, this clonotype was seen many times. V usage is TRBV7-6 and J usage is TRBJ2-5; 8 bases align to TRBD2. The CDR3 runs to 15 residues. The germline V gene encodes CDR1 SGHVS and CDR2 FNYEAQ. The trim removed 1 base at V and 6 bases at J, leaving 7 bases unmatched. The CDR3 DNA follows: TGTGCCAGCAGCTTAGAAGCGGGGGTTAGAAAGACCCAGTACTTC. Amino acids: CASSLEAGVRKTQYF.

This clonotype was seen at least ten times. V usage is TRBV9 and J usage is TRBJ2-5; D may correspond to TRBD1 or TRBD2 (5 bases each). Per the germline V gene, CDR1 is SGDLS and CDR2 is YYNGEE. The CDR3 totals 15 residues. The germline V and J ends were trimmed by 2 bases and 6 bases, with 17 bases remaining between them. CDR3 sequence (DNA): TGTGCCAGCAGCGTCTCAGGGACGGAGCAAAAGACCCAGTACTTC. Translation: CASSVSGTEQKTQYF.

This clonotype was seen a few times. This chain joins TRBV19 and TRBJ2-1; the match to TRBD2 covers 12 bases. This CDR3 region has 16 residues. In germline, CDR1 is LNHDA, CDR2 SQIVND (reference sequence). The V and J ends lost 7 bases and 7 bases, in that order; junction bases with no gene match: 11. The CDR3 region has the DNA TGTGCCAGTACCTACAACGGACTAGCGGGAAGGAATGAGCAGTTCTTC. Translated, it gives CASTYNGLAGRNEQFF. Supplemented by reference TRBV19 and TRBJ2-1, the full variable domain reads DGGITQSPKYLFRKEGQNVTLSCEQNLNHDAMYWYRQDPGQGLRLIYYSQIVNDFQKGDIAEGYSVSREKKESFPLTVTSAQKNPTAFYLCASTYNGLAGRNEQFFGPGTRLTVL.

This clonotype was detected only a few times. This chain's CDR3 is CSARNPGQGVGQYF. In nucleotides, the CDR3 is TGCAGTGCTAGAAACCCGGGACAGGGAGTAGGGCAGTACTTC. The chain employs TRBV20-1 and TRBJ2-7; TRBD1 matches 9 bases. Germline trimming cut 2 bases from V and 9 bases from J; bases unmatched to any gene: 11. The germline V gene encodes CDR1 DFQATT and CDR2 SNEGSKA (reference sequence). This CDR3 is 14 amino acids long.

This clonotype was detected many times. The chain is built from TRBV6-6 and TRBJ1-3, with unresolved D. Trimming cost V 2 bases and J 0 bases, with 8 bases left between them. CDR1 MNHNY and CDR2 SVGAGI come from the germline V gene (reference sequence). The CDR3 totals 15 residues. CDR3 loop: CASSYGGLSGNTIYF. CDR3 DNA: TGTGCCAGCAGTTACGGAGGGCTCTCTGGAAACACCATATATTTT.

In this sample, this clonotype turned up many times. The CDR3 nucleotides read TGTGCCAGTGCCGCGTTGTGGGCTAGCGGAACCTACGAGCAGTACTTC. It codes for CASAALWASGTYEQYF. The rearrangement joins TRBV19 to TRBJ2-7; 7 bases agree with TRBD2. V shed 8 bases and J 2 bases; nucleotides not matched to a gene: 15. The CDR3 spans 16 residues. Germline V gives CDR1 LNHDA, CDR2 SQIVND (reference sequence).

The rearrangement uses TRBV19 and TRBJ2-7, with D unresolved. Per germline, CDR1 LNHDA and CDR2 SQIVND (reference sequence). V lost 4 bases, J lost 2 bases, and 6 bases lay in between. The CDR3 covers 12 residues. The CDR3 protein is CASSNVPYEQYF. In nucleotides, the CDR3 is TGTGCCAGTAGTAATGTCCCCTACGAGCAGTACTTC.

This rearrangement joins TRBV24-1 to TRBJ2-1; 12 positions match TRBD1. After removal of 7 bases from V and 6 bases from J, the junction contained 6 bases not matched to a gene. The CDR3 has 15 amino acids. Germline V gives CDR1 KGHDR, CDR2 SFDVKD. The CDR3 sequence: CATRGQGAEINEQFF. The CDR3 nucleotides read TGTGCCACCAGGGGACAGGGGGCAGAGATCAATGAGCAGTTCTTC.

The chain couples TRBV2 to TRBJ2-1, with D maybe TRBD1 (6 bases). V was pared by 8 bases and J by 6 bases, with 14 bases between. Germline CDR1 is SNHLY and CDR2 is FYNNEI. The length of the CDR3 is 13 residues. CDR3 DNA sequence: TGTGCCAGCGATCGGGGCAGGGGCAATGAGCAGTTCTTC. Residues: CASDRGRGNEQFF.

This clonotype was picked up many times. The gene calls are TRBV4-1 and TRBJ2-7, with a weak D call TRBD2 (5 bases). The V end lost 8 bases, the J end lost 5 bases, and 16 bases lay between the germline ends. The CDR3 sequence is 13 residues long. Germline V lookup: CDR1 MGHRA, CDR2 YSYEKL. The CDR3 loop is CASGLTRRDEQYF. CDR3 in DNA: TGCGCCAGCGGACTCACTAGGCGGGACGAGCAGTACTTC.

This clonotype was counted at least ten times. V and J are TRBV4-1 and TRBJ1-1; 7 bases match TRBD1. CDR3 length equals 15 residues. J gave up 13 bases and V 1 base, and 15 bases lay outside the gene matches. Germline CDR1 MGHRA, CDR2 YSYEKL. The CDR3 nucleotides read TGCGCCAGCAGCCAAGTTTCCGAAGGGGGCAGGGTGCTTTTCTTT. It codes for CASSQVSEGGRVLFF.

CDR3 protein: CASSLSAGTGGFHEQYF. CDR3 nucleotides: TGTGCCAGCAGCCTATCTGCCGGGACAGGGGGCTTCCACGAGCAGTACTTC. V gene TRBV7-8 combines with J gene TRBJ2-7, with 12 nucleotides matching TRBD1. V lost 5 bases and J lost 5; bases outside the gene matches: 13. Germline CDR1 and CDR2: SGHVS and FQNEAQ. This CDR3 has 17 residues.

The table lists this clonotype with many counts. The rearrangement joins TRBV5-1 to TRBJ2-2, with TRBD1 identical over 7 bases. Germline CDR1 reads SGHRS; CDR2 reads YFSETQ. The CDR3 runs to 15 residues. The V gene end was trimmed by 3 bases and the J gene end by 2 bases; junction bases not matched to a gene: 4. The CDR3 sequence is CASSSDRENTGELFF. In DNA form, the CDR3 reads TGCGCCAGCAGCTCTGACAGGGAAAACACCGGGGAGCTGTTTTTT.

In this sample, this clonotype turned up many times. The chain combines TRBV6-5 with TRBJ2-1, with a tentative D call TRBD2 (5 bases). The CDR3 contains 12 residues. Between the trimmed V and J ends, which lost 5 bases and 5 bases, there was a span of 7 bases. CDR1 and CDR2 from the germline V gene are MNHEY and SVGAGI. CDR3 residues: CASSHGNNEQFF. CDR3 nucleotides: TGTGCCAGCAGTCACGGGAACAATGAGCAGTTCTTC.

There are many counts of this clonotype. This sequence joins TRBV10-3 and TRBJ2-2; 10 bases agree with TRBD1. This CDR3 has 15 residues. Germline loops: CDR1 ENHRY, CDR2 SYGVKD. Trimming took 7 bases from V and 4 from J; bases not matched to a gene: 6. The CDR3 DNA sequence: TGTGCCATCACCGTGGACAGGGGGGGCACCGGGGAGCTGTTTTTT. This translates into CAITVDRGGTGELFF.

This clonotype was seen a few times. This rearrangement joins TRBV19 to TRBJ2-5; the D gene is possibly TRBD2 (6 bases). Trimming removed 0 bases at V and 9 bases at J, with 8 bases between. This CDR3 region has 12 residues. Germline V gene sequence: CDR1 LNHDA, CDR2 SQIVND (reference sequence). CDR3 DNA: TGTGCCAGTAGTATAGACGGGGAGGCCCAGTACTTC. Its protein product is CASSIDGEAQYF.

The chain is built from TRBV20-1 and TRBJ1-1, with 7 bases fitting TRBD1. The germline V gene has CDR1 DFQATT and CDR2 SNEGSKA (reference sequence). This CDR3 comprises 14 residues. Losses at the gene ends were 6 bases for V and 3 bases for J; bases not matched to a gene: 10. CDR3 region: CSAGSGTVDTEAFF. The CDR3, as DNA: TGCAGTGCCGGATCCGGGACAGTCGACACTGAAGCTTTCTTT.